This T cell receptor beta chain originates from a study of T cell changes during pregnancy in multiple sclerosis. This clone was detected only once. The method was immunoSEQ multiplex PCR; TCRdb's version includes in-frame clones alone and lacks a portion of them. The table has fewer than 110,000 clones, about 90% seen once; the top ten hold over 3%. The CDR3 loop spans 14 amino acids. Germline V gives CDR1 MNHNS, CDR2 SASEGT. The J segment lost 2 bases and the V segment lost 6 bases, leaving 4 bases of the junction unmatched. This chain uses TRBV6-1 with TRBJ1-5; 7 bases map to TRBD1. This sample comprised peripheral blood, obtained in the second trimester of pregnancy. The sequence was collected from a female donor with multiple sclerosis, enrolled in a pregnancy study. The CDR3 region has the DNA TGTGCCAGCAGGGGCGACAGGGGCAATCAGCCCCAGCATTTT. It specifies CASRGDRGNQPQHF.